This TCR beta chain was recovered during a study of post-analysis software for immune sequencing data. Study overall: Clinical courses comprised relapsing-remitting, secondary progressive and progressive-relapsing multiple sclerosis.

Study results and caveats: Patients showed TRBV5-6, TRBV5-1 and TRBV20-1 among five TRBV segments more frequent than in controls.

V lost 3 bases and J lost 4, with 10 bases in between. The CDR3 is 13 residues long. CDR1 is LNHNV and CDR2 is YYDKDF in the germline V gene (reference sequence). Presence of unique molecular identifiers characterized the TCR beta cDNA libraries. TCRdb independently ran MiXCR on the PCR reads; one entry per CDR3 protein. Here the sample spans 380,000 or so distinct CDR3 sequences, roughly 36% being singletons. Only a few counts were recorded for this clonotype. Its specificity is unknown. Sequenced input: blood. The chain is built from TRBV15 and TRBJ2-7; possibly TRBD1 or TRBD2 for D (5 bases each). This receptor was obtained from a girl aged 10-17 years with multiple sclerosis. The CDR3 loop is CATSSGGWYEQYF. The CDR3 region has the DNA TGTGCCACCAGCAGTGGGGGTTGGTACGAGCAGTACTTC.